This TCR beta chain was profiled in a study of blood T cell repertoires in COVID-19. Residents of over 20 US areas, aged roughly 18 to 89 years, made up the participants. Allocation to cohorts depended on clinical history reported by the participants. Profiled with immunoSEQ multiplex PCR; TCRdb holds only in-frame clones, not every one. The sample carries roughly 240,000 clones, around 90% recorded once. This TCR derives from a woman in her twenties or thirties with acute COVID-19. Sequenced material: PBMCs or T cells enriched from blood (not recorded which).

The CDR3 DNA reads as TGCAGTGCAAGGACAGCCAATGGCTACACCTTC. Translation: CSARTANGYTF. The rearrangement uses TRBV20-1 and TRBJ1-2; perhaps TRBD1 as D (6 bases). The CDR3 has 11 amino acids. V was clipped by 6 bases and J by 6 bases, with 11 bases between them. Germline lookup yields CDR1 DFQATT and CDR2 SNEGSKA (reference sequence).